This T cell receptor beta chain was recorded in a study of T cells after yellow fever vaccination. Trimming cost V 9 bases and J 8 bases; bases outside gene matches: 5. In germline, CDR1 is MNHEY, CDR2 SMNVEV (reference sequence). This CDR3 has 13 residues. This clonotype was found many times. Its antigen is unknown. Each CDR3 protein gets one entry after TCRdb re-called the 5' RACE reads with MiXCR. The sample has a few hundred thousand distinct CDR3 sequences, over 6.5% seen once. Findings and limits, study-wide: CD4 and CD8 compartments shared a small share of clonotypes.

Sequencing used CD4+ T cells sorted from PBMCs, obtained on the day of the yellow fever booster vaccination. The chain joins TRBV27 to TRBJ1-4; 11 bases are a match to TRBD1. The TCR was taken from a young man who received the YFV17D yellow fever vaccine. The CDR3 DNA reads as TGTGCCAGTGGGACAGGGGGGCACGAAAAACTGTTTTTT. It codes for CASGTGGHEKLFF.